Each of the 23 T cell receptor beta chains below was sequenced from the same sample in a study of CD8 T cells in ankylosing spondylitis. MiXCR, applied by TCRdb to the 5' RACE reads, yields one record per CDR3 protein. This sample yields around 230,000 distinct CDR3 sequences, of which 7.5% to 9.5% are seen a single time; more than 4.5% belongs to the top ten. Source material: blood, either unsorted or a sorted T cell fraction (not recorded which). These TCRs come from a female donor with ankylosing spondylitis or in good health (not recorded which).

The DNA for the CDR3 is TGTGCCAGCAAGGGGGGCTCCGGCGTTACCCTGGGCGAGCAGTACTTC. Residues: CASKGGSGVTLGEQYF. V and J are TRBV27 and TRBJ2-7; D possibly uses TRBD1 or TRBD2 (6 bases each). Looked up from germline, CDR1 is MNHEY and CDR2 is SMNVEV (reference sequence). This CDR3 region has 16 residues. Deletions cut 7 bases from V and 6 bases from J, with 25 bases between.

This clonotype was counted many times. In DNA form, the CDR3 reads TGTGCCAGCAGCCTACGGGTGGTCTACGAGCAGTACTTC. Its translation is CASSLRVVYEQYF. This chain uses TRBV12-3 or TRBV12-4 with TRBJ2-7, with unresolved D. The V and J ends lost 6 bases and 3 bases respectively, with 12 bases between them. CDR3 length: 13 residues.

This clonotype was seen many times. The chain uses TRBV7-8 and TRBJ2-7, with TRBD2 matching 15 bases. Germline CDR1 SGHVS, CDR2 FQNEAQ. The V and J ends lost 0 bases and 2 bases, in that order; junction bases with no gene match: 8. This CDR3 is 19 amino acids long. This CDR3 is CASSLASHRTSGRAYEQYF. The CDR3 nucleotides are TGTGCCAGCAGCTTAGCCTCCCATCGGACTAGCGGGAGGGCCTACGAGCAGTACTTC.

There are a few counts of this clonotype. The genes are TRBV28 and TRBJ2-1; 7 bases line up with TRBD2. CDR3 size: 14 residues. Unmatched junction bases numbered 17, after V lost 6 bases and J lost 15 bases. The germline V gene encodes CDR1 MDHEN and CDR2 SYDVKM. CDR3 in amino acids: CASRPDMGTTPAFF. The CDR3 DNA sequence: TGTGCCAGCAGACCCGACATGGGGACTACCCCGGCGTTCTTC. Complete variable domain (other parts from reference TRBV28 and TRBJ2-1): DVKVTQSSRYLVKRTGEKVFLECVQDMDHENMFWYRQDPGLGLRLIYFSYDVKMKEKGDIPEGYSVSREKKERFSLILESASTNQTSMYLCASRPDMGTTPAFFGPGTRLTVL.

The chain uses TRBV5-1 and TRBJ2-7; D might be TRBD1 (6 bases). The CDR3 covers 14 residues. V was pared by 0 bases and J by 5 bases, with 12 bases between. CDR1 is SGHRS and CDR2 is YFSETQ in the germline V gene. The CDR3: CASSLGTASNEQYF. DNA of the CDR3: TGCGCCAGCAGCTTGGGGACAGCCAGCAACGAGCAGTACTTC.

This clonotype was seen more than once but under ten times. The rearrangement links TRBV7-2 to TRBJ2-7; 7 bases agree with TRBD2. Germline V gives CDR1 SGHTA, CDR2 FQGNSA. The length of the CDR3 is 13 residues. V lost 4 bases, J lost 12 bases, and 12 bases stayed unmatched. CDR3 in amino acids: CASSSLGGADWYF. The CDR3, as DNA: TGTGCCAGCAGCTCCTTGGGAGGGGCCGATTGGTACTTC.

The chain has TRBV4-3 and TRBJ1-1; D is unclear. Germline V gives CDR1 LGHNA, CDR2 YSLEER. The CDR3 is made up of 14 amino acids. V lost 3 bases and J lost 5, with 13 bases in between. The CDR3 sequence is CASSQRLGWTEAFF. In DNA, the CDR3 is TGCGCCAGCAGCCAGCGATTAGGGTGGACTGAAGCTTTCTTT.

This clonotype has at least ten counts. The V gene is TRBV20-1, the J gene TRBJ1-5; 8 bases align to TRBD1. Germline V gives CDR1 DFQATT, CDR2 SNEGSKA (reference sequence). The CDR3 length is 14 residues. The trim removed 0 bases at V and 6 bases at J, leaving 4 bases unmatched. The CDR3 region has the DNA TGCAGTGCTAGAGATGTCCAGGGGGCTCAGCCCCAGCATTTT. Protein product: CSARDVQGAQPQHF.

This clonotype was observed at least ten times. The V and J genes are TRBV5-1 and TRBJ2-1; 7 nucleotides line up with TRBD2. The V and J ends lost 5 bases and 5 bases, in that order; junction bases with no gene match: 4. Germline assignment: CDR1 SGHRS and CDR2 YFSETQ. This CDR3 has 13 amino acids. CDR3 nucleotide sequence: TGCGCCAGCAGTCTACTAGCGAACAATGAGCAGTTCTTC. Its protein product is CASSLLANNEQFF.

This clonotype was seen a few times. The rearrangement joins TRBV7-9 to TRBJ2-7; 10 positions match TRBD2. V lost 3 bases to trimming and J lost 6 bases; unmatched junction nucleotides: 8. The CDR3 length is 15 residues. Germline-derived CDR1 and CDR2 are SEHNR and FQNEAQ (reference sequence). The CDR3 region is CASSLGSGREAEQYF. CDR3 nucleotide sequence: TGTGCCAGCAGCTTGGGAAGCGGGAGGGAAGCCGAGCAGTACTTC.

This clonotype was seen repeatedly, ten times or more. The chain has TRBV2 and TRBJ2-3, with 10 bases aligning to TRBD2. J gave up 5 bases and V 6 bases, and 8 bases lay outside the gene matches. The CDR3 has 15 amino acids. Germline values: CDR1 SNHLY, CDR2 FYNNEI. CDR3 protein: CASSETSGFGDTQYF. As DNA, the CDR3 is TGTGCCAGCAGCGAGACTAGCGGGTTTGGAGATACGCAGTATTTT.

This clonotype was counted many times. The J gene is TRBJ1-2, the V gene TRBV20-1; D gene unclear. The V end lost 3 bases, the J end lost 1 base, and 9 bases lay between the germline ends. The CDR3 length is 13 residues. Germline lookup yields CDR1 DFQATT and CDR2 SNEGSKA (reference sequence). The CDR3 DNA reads TGCAGTGCTAGCTCCGCGGATAACTATGGCTACACCTTC. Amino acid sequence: CSASSADNYGYTF.

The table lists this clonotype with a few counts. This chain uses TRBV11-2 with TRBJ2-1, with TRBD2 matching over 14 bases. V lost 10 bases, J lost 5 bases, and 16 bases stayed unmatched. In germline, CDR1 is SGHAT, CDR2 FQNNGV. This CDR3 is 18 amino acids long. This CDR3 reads CATAPGLAGVSLNNEQFF. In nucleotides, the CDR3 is TGTGCCACCGCCCCGGGACTAGCGGGAGTTTCCCTAAACAATGAGCAGTTCTTC. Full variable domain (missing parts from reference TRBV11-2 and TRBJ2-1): EAGVAQSPRYKIIEKRQSVAFWCNPISGHATLYWYQQILGQGPKLLIQFQNNGVVDDSQLPKDRFSAERLKGVDSTLKIQPAKLEDSAVYLCATAPGLAGVSLNNEQFFGPGTRLTVL.

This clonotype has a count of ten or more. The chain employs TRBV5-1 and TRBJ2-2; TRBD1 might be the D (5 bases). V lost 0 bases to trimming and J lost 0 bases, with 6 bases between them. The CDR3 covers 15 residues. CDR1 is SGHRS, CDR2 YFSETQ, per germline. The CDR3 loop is CASSLETANTGELFF. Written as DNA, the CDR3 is TGCGCCAGCAGCTTGGAGACAGCGAACACCGGGGAGCTGTTTTTT.

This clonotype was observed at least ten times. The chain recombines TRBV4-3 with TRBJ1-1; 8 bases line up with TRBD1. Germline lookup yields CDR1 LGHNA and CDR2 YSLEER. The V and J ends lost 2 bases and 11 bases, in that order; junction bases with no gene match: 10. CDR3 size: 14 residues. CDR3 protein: CASSQLGTGGFAFF. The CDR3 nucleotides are TGCGCCAGCAGCCAACTCGGGACAGGCGGTTTTGCTTTCTTT.

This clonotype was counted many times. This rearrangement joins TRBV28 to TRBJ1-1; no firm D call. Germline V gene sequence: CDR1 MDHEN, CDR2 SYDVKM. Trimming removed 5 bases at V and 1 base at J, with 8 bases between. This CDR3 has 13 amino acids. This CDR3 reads CASSPRRNTEAFF. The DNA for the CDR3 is TGTGCCAGCAGTCCGCGGAGGAACACTGAAGCTTTCTTT. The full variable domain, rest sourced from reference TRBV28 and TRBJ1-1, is DVKVTQSSRYLVKRTGEKVFLECVQDMDHENMFWYRQDPGLGLRLIYFSYDVKMKEKGDIPEGYSVSREKKERFSLILESASTNQTSMYLCASSPRRNTEAFFGQGTRLTVV.

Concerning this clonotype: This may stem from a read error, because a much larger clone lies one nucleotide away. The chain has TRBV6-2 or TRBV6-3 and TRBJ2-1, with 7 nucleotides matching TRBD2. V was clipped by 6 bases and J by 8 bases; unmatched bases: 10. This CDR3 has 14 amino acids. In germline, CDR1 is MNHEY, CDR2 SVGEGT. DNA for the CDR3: TGTGCCAGCAGCCTAGTGGGAGGGTATTATGAGCAGTTCTTC. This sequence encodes CASSLVGGYYEQFF.

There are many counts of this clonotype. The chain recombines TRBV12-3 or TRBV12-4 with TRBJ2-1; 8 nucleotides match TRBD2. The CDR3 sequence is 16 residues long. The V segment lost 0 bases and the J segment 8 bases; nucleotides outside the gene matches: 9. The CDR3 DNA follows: TGTGCCAGCAGTTTAGCTCCCGGGACTAGTGTGTATGAGCAGTTCTTC. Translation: CASSLAPGTSVYEQFF.

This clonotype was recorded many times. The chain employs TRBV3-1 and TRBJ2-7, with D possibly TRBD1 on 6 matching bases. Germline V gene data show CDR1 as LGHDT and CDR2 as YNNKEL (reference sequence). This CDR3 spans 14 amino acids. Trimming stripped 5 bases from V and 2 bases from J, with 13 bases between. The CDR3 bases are TGTGCCAGCAGCTTCCGACAGGTAACCTACGAGCAGTACTTC. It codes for CASSFRQVTYEQYF.

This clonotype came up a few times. CDR3 amino acids: CASSPGDEQYF. The CDR3 DNA is TGTGCCAGCTCACCCGGGGACGAGCAGTACTTC. The rearrangement links TRBV18 to TRBJ2-7; a weak D match, TRBD2 (5 bases). V was cut by 3 bases and J by 5 bases, with 5 bases left in between. The CDR3 extends over 11 amino acids. Per the germline V gene, CDR1 is KGHSH and CDR2 is LQKENI.

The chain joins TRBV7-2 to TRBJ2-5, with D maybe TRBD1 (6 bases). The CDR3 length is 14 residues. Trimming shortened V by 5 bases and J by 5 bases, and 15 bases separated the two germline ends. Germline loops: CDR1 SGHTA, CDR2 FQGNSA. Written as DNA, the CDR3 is TGTGCCAGCAGCCAGGACAGTGCTTGGGAGACCCAGTACTTC. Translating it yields CASSQDSAWETQYF.

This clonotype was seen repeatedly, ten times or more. CDR3 in DNA: TGTGCCAGCAGTCCCTCCGGGACAGGGTCCTACGAGCAGTACTTC. Amino acid sequence: CASSPSGTGSYEQYF. The rearrangement joins TRBV28 to TRBJ2-7; 9 bases map to TRBD1. The V gene end was trimmed by 5 bases and the J gene end by 1 base; junction bases not matched to a gene: 6. CDR1 and CDR2 (germline): MDHEN, SYDVKM. The CDR3 sequence is 15 residues long.

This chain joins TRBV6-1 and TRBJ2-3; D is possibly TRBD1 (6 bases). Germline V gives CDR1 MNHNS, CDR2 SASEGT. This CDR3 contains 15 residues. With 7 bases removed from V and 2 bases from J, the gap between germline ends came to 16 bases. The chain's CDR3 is CASTSRWGPTDTQYF. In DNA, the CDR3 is TGTGCCAGCACCTCGAGGTGGGGGCCCACAGATACGCAGTATTTT.